Listed below are T cell receptor beta chains from one sample, sequenced in a study of blood T cell repertoires in COVID-19. This table comes from immunoSEQ multiplex PCR, and its TCRdb copy is limited to in-frame clones, with some not included. The data hold about 70,000 clones, with about nine tenths observed a single time. The material sequenced was peripheral blood. The origin of the receptors is a woman between 18 and 29 years old with acute or convalescent COVID-19. Each CDR3 is given with its conserved first and last residue. The D gene is left open where the match is weak. Rows give clone size only sometimes, using once, few, many, or a class for an expanded clone.

TRBV6-6	TRBJ2-2	-	-	TGTGCCAGCAAAGGGGCCAACACCGGGGAGCTGTTTTTT	CASKGANTGELFF
TRBV7-2	TRBJ2-5	-	-	TGTGCCAGCAGCTTAGCGGGGGGAGAGACCCAGTACTTC	CASSLAGGETQYF
TRBV11-2	TRBJ2-7	-	TRBD2	TGTGCCAGCAGCTGGGGACTAGCGGGCTACGAGCAGTACTTC	CASSWGLAGYEQYF
TRBV18	TRBJ2-5	once	TRBD1	TGTGCCAGCTCCACCGGGACAGGGAGGGAGACCCAGTACTTC	CASSTGTGRETQYF
TRBV5-1	TRBJ2-1	few	TRBD2	TGCGCCAGCAGCTTAACCCAGGCTAGCGGTGGGAATGAGCAGTTCTTC	CASSLTQASGGNEQFF
TRBV28	TRBJ1-1	-	-	TGTGCCAGCAGTCTACCCTGGGCCACTGAAGCTTTCTTT	CASSLPWATEAFF
TRBV6-2/TRBV6-3	TRBJ2-7	once	-	TGTGCCAGCAGTTACGTCGAGACCTACGAGCAGTACTTC	CASSYVETYEQYF
TRBV2	TRBJ2-3	-	TRBD2	TGTGCCAGCAAGAAAAGACTAGCGGGAGGGCCCTCTAGCACAGATACGCAGTATTTT	CASKKRLAGGPSSTDTQYF
TRBV4-1	TRBJ2-2	-	TRBD2	TGCGCCAGCAGCCAAGAGCCGCTAGCGGGAGCAGTCGGGGAGCTGTTTTTT	CASSQEPLAGAVGELFF
TRBV18	TRBJ1-1	-	-	TGTGCCAGCTCACCAAGTACGGAGGGAGGCACTGAAGCTTTCTTT	CASSPSTEGGTEAFF
TRBV29-1	TRBJ1-1	-	-	TGCAGCGGCCGGACAGCAATGAACACTGAAGCTTTCTTT	CSGRTAMNTEAFF
TRBV9	TRBJ2-2	-	TRBD1	TGTGCCAGCAGCCTAGGGACAGGGGGCCCCACTGGGGAGCTGTTTTTT	CASSLGTGGPTGELFF
TRBV5-1	TRBJ2-1	once	-	TGCGCCAGCAGCTTGGCGGACAACCCTTACAATGAGCAGTTCTTC	CASSLADNPYNEQFF
TRBV11-2	TRBJ2-1	once	TRBD2	TGTGCCAGCAGCTCCCGTAGCGGGGGTGGTTTCAATGAGCAGTTCTTC	CASSSRSGGGFNEQFF
TRBV2	TRBJ1-2	few	-	TGTGCCAGCAGCCAACACCAGGGTGGCTACACCTTC	CASSQHQGGYTF
TRBV18	TRBJ2-2	-	TRBD2	TGTGCCAGCTCGACTAGCGGGGGCTCAAACACCGGGGAGCTGTTTTTT	CASSTSGGSNTGELFF
TRBV5-1	TRBJ1-1	-	-	TGCGCCAGCAGCTCGAACAGGAACACTGAAGCTTTCTTT	CASSSNRNTEAFF
TRBV6-5	TRBJ1-2	-	-	TGTGCCAGCAGTCCCGGCGGGGGGGCGCCTGGCTACACCTTC	CASSPGGGAPGYTF
TRBV6-2/TRBV6-3	TRBJ1-5	-	-	TGTGCCAGCAGTTACCTTATGGGCACCAATCAGCCCCAGCATTTT	CASSYLMGTNQPQHF
TRBV7-2	TRBJ2-1	-	TRBD2	TGTGCCAGCAGCTTATTAGTAGCGGGCAGCTCCTACAATGAGCAGTTCTTC	CASSLLVAGSSYNEQFF
TRBV6-1	TRBJ1-3	-	-	TGTGCCAGCAGTGAAGCCCGTCCTGGAAACACCATATATTTT	CASSEARPGNTIYF
TRBV9	TRBJ2-7	-	-	TGTGCCAGCAGCGTAGGTTCGGGGGACTACGAGCAGTACTTC	CASSVGSGDYEQYF
TRBV6-6	TRBJ1-3	-	TRBD1	TGTGCCAGCAGTGTAGGGACAGGGGTTCATGGAAACACCATATATTTT	CASSVGTGVHGNTIYF
TRBV7-9	TRBJ2-2	-	-	TGTGCCAGCAGCTTTGACAGTGGGACCGGGGAGCTGTTTTTT	CASSFDSGTGELFF
TRBV4-1	TRBJ2-2	-	-	TGCGCCAGCAGTGTCACAGGTGCGAACACCGGGGAGCTGTTTTTT	CASSVTGANTGELFF
TRBV19	TRBJ2-5	-	-	TGTGCCAGTAGTTTAAGGCGGGAATCTCAAGAGACCCAGTACTTC	CASSLRRESQETQYF
TRBV7-9	TRBJ1-4	-	-	TGTGCCAGCAGCGCCCATCGGGGACGGGAGAATGAAAAACTGTTTTTT	CASSAHRGRENEKLFF
TRBV7-2	TRBJ2-1	-	TRBD1	TGTGCCAGCAGCTTATCCGGGACAGGAGAATTCAATGAGCAGTTCTTC	CASSLSGTGEFNEQFF
TRBV7-9	TRBJ1-2	medium-sized	-	TGTGCCAGCAGCGCGGACAGAGTTGGTGGCTACACCTTC	CASSADRVGGYTF
TRBV4-3	TRBJ2-1	-	TRBD2	TGCGCCAGCAGCCAAGAGCGGGAGGGGTACAATGAGCAGTTCTTC	CASSQEREGYNEQFF
TRBV5-1	TRBJ1-5	once	TRBD1	TGCGCCAGCAGCGAAGGGACAGGGGGCGATCAGCCCCAGCATTTT	CASSEGTGGDQPQHF
TRBV2	TRBJ2-1	-	TRBD2	TGTGCCAGCAGTAATAGCGGGACGAGTGAGCAGTTCTTC	CASSNSGTSEQFF
TRBV4-1	TRBJ2-3	few	TRBD2	TGCGCCAGCAGCCGGGCTAGCGGGCTCACAGATACGCAGTATTTT	CASSRASGLTDTQYF
TRBV6-2/TRBV6-3	TRBJ1-2	-	TRBD1	TGTGCCAGCAGTTACTCGGAGGGGGCGCGCCTCTATGGCTACACCTTC	CASSYSEGARLYGYTF
TRBV7-9	TRBJ2-2	-	TRBD1	TGTGCCAGCAGCCGACCGGCGGGGACAGGAAGCACCGGGGAGCTGTTTTTT	CASSRPAGTGSTGELFF
TRBV19	TRBJ2-7	once	-	TGTGCCAGTAGTCCCACATTCGGGAGTACAGCTAACGAGCAGTACTTC	CASSPTFGSTANEQYF
TRBV3-1/TRBV3-2	TRBJ2-3	-	-	TGTGCCAGCAGCCAAGCGGGGACAAGGAGCACAGATACGCAGTATTTT	CASSQAGTRSTDTQYF
TRBV3-1/TRBV3-2	TRBJ2-1	once	-	TGTGCCAGCTCTTTGCGACTTTACAATGAGCAGTTCTTC	CASSLRLYNEQFF
TRBV7-9	TRBJ2-7	-	-	TGTGCCAGCAGCCTGGAGTACGAGCAGTACTTC	CASSLEYEQYF
TRBV6-2/TRBV6-3	TRBJ1-1	-	-	TGTGCCAGCAGCGACACAGGGAGCGCTGAAGCTTTCTTT	CASSDTGSAEAFF
TRBV2	TRBJ2-1	few	TRBD1	TGTGCCAGCAAAATCCGGACAGGGGCCTACAATGAGCAGTTCTTC	CASKIRTGAYNEQFF
TRBV28	TRBJ2-7	-	-	TGTGCCAGCAGTTTATCGGGGTACGAGCAGTACTTC	CASSLSGYEQYF
TRBV15	TRBJ2-4	-	TRBD2	TGTGCCACCAGCAGAGAGGGACTAGCGGGAGAAGTAGCCAAAAACATTCAGTACTTC	CATSREGLAGEVAKNIQYF
TRBV15	TRBJ1-2	-	-	TGTGCCACCAGCAGAGATAGGGGGGGCGCCTCGGTTTTGAACTATGGCTACACCTTC	CATSRDRGGASVLNYGYTF
TRBV10-3	TRBJ2-2	-	-	TGTGCCATCAGTGGGGAGGCGAACACCGGGGAGCTGTTTTTT	CAISGEANTGELFF
TRBV9	TRBJ1-5	-	-	TGTGCCAGCAGAGGGCCGGGGAGCAATCAGCCCCAGCATTTT	CASRGPGSNQPQHF
TRBV7-9	TRBJ2-1	-	-	TGTGCCAGCAGCTTAAGACGACTAGGGCCGGATGAGCAGTTCTTC	CASSLRRLGPDEQFF
TRBV2	TRBJ2-5	few	TRBD1	TGTGCCAGCAGGGTTGACAGGGGTCTCCAAGAGACCCAGTACTTC	CASRVDRGLQETQYF
TRBV3-1/TRBV3-2	TRBJ2-3	-	TRBD2	TGTGCCAGCAGCCCCGGACTAGCGGGGAGGTCAGATACGCAGTATTTT	CASSPGLAGRSDTQYF
TRBV18	TRBJ1-4	-	TRBD1	TGTGCCAGCTCACCATTTCCTCGGGACAGGGTCGCCTCTGATAATGAAAAACTGTTTTTT	CASSPFPRDRVASDNEKLFF
TRBV9	TRBJ2-1	-	-	TGTGCCAGCAGCGTAGCCGGGGATGAGCAGTTCTTC	CASSVAGDEQFF
TRBV4-1	TRBJ2-3	-	-	TGCGCCAGCAGCCAAGGGGCGGGACTCCGCACAGATACGCAGTATTTT	CASSQGAGLRTDTQYF
TRBV25-1	TRBJ2-7	-	-	TGTGCCAGCAGTAGGGGGGGGACCTACGAGCAGTACTTC	CASSRGGTYEQYF